Each of the 26 T cell receptor beta chains below was sequenced from the same sample in a study of shared clonotypes between healthy human individuals (TCRdb year 2020). Receptors were amplified or captured by the immunoSEQ multiplex PCR assay. TCRdb stores this immuneACCESS table with in-frame sequences only. Part of the clones is absent; in the studies checked, under half of the shortfall reflects unresolved V genes, and no reason is known for the rest. The sample has more than 1,200,000 clones on record, approximately 98.5% of them singletons. Of the sample, 0.36% is held by the ten largest clones. The sample comprised naive CD4+ T cells sorted from blood. The intended sense of this specimen's cell subset or site label: CD45RA+ positively selected. These receptors came from a man aged 30-40 years in good health.

V usage is TRBV20-1 and J usage is TRBJ2-1, with D hard to call. The CDR3 has 10 residues. Deletions cut 3 bases from V and 10 bases from J, with 7 bases between. CDR1 DFQATT and CDR2 SNEGSKA come from the germline V gene (reference sequence). CDR3: CSASEREQFF. DNA of the CDR3: TGCAGTGCTAGTGAACGAGAGCAGTTCTTC.

The chain couples TRBV14 to TRBJ2-1; 9 bases align to TRBD1. The CDR3 runs to 17 residues. CDR1 is SGHDN, CDR2 FVKESK, per germline. The junction had 9 bases not matched to a gene; V was cut back by 1 base and J by 5 bases. The CDR3 coding sequence is TGTGCCAGCAGCCAAGCACCTGACAGGGGGTTTAACAATGAGCAGTTCTTC. Amino acids: CASSQAPDRGFNNEQFF.

A note on this clone: Other DNA sequences of this sample code for an identical CDR3. The chain has TRBV5-4 and TRBJ2-1, with a weak D call TRBD2 (6 bases). CDR3 length: 14 amino acids. V lost 4 bases and J 4 bases, leaving 12 bases between the germline ends. The germline gives CDR1 SGHNT, CDR2 YYREEE (reference sequence). CDR3 in DNA: TGTGCCAGCAGCCCTCCCGGAGGGTACAATGAGCAGTTCTTC. Translated: CASSPPGGYNEQFF.

This sequence joins TRBV25-1 and TRBJ2-1; tentatively, D is TRBD2 (6 bases). Germline V gives CDR1 MGHDK, CDR2 SYGVNS. The CDR3 is 15 residues long. V gave up 0 bases and J gave up 6 bases, with 12 bases separating them. The CDR3 DNA is TGTGCCAGCAGTGAATATGGCGGGACCGGCAATGAGCAGTTCTTC. It encodes CASSEYGGTGNEQFF.

The chain couples TRBV5-4 to TRBJ2-7; no clear D gene. Germline V lookup: CDR1 SGHNT, CDR2 YYREEE (reference sequence). V was clipped by 2 bases and J by 4 bases, with 7 bases between them. This CDR3 is 12 amino acids long. The CDR3 DNA is TGTGCCAGCAGCTTTGGGCAGTACGAGCAGTACTTC. Its translation is CASSFGQYEQYF.

The V gene is TRBV5-8, the J gene TRBJ2-1; 12 bases are a match to TRBD2. Trimming cost V 4 bases and J 3 bases; bases outside gene matches: 8. The V gene's germline CDR1 is SGHTS and CDR2 YDEGEE. CDR3 length equals 17 residues. The CDR3 spells CASSAGLAGPYYNEQFF. The CDR3 DNA is TGTGCCAGCAGCGCCGGACTAGCGGGACCCTACTACAATGAGCAGTTCTTC.

V and J are TRBV5-1 and TRBJ2-3; 8 bases line up with TRBD1. There are 13 residues in the CDR3. Germline V gene lookup returns CDR1 SGHRS and CDR2 YFSETQ. J gave up 8 bases and V 4 bases, and 6 bases lay outside the gene matches. The DNA for the CDR3 is TGCGCCAGCAGCGTGACAGGGGAAATTACGCAGTATTTT. This gives the protein CASSVTGEITQYF. Supplemented by reference TRBV5-1 and TRBJ2-3, the full variable domain reads KAGVTQTPRYLIKTRGQQVTLSCSPISGHRSVSWYQQTPGQGLQFLFEYFSETQRNKGNFPGRFSGRQFSNSRSEMNVSTLELGDSALYLCASSVTGEITQYFGPGTRLTVL.

The chain links TRBV4-1 to TRBJ2-1; 10 nucleotides line up with TRBD1. Trimming took 0 bases from V and 12 from J; bases not matched to a gene: 14. The CDR3 totals 17 residues. CDR1 and CDR2 from the germline V gene are MGHRA and YSYEKL. The CDR3 is CASSQDGDRGIRFGQFF. The CDR3, as DNA: TGCGCCAGCAGCCAAGATGGGGACAGGGGCATTAGGTTTGGGCAGTTCTTC.

The V gene is TRBV29-1, the J gene TRBJ1-1; D is ambiguous. The CDR3 sequence is 11 residues long. Looked up from germline, CDR1 is SQVTM and CDR2 is ANQGSEA. V gave up 6 bases and J gave up 11 bases, with 16 bases separating them. This chain's CDR3 is CSVVWADRAFF. The CDR3 bases are TGCAGCGTCGTGTGGGCGGATCGGGCTTTCTTT.

This chain joins TRBV5-1 and TRBJ2-3; no definite D call. The CDR3 spans 17 residues. The germline gives CDR1 SGHRS, CDR2 YFSETQ. V was shortened by 0 bases and J by 4 bases, with 18 bases between the two germline ends. CDR3 amino acids: CASSLEVSAPGPDTQYF. The CDR3 bases are TGCGCCAGCAGCTTGGAAGTGTCGGCCCCAGGTCCAGATACGCAGTATTTT.

This clone appeared once. The chain joins TRBV6-5 to TRBJ1-1, with D possibly matching TRBD1 (6 bases). Per the germline V gene, CDR1 is MNHEY and CDR2 is SVGAGI. The CDR3 is 15 residues long. V was cut by 6 bases and J by 0 bases, with 14 bases left in between. As DNA, the CDR3 is TGTGCCAGCAGCCGCAGACAGGCGATGAACACTGAAGCTTTCTTT. Translating gives CASSRRQAMNTEAFF.

The chain links TRBV5-6 to TRBJ2-5; 10 positions agree with TRBD1. The germline V gene encodes CDR1 SGHDT and CDR2 YYEEEE. V trimming: 1 base; J trimming: 5 bases; junction bases outside the gene matches: 5. This CDR3 region has 15 residues. Written as DNA, the CDR3 is TGTGCCAGCAGCTTGACGACAGGGGGCATGGAGACCCAGTACTTC. Translating it yields CASSLTTGGMETQYF. The full variable domain, completed using reference TRBV5-6 and TRBJ2-5, is DAGVTQSPTHLIKTRGQQVTLRCSPKSGHDTVSWYQQALGQGPQFIFQYYEEEERQRGNFPDRFSGHQFPNYSSELNVNALLLGDSALYLCASSLTTGGMETQYFGPGTRLLVL.

The chain recombines TRBV6-1 with TRBJ1-5; a weak D match, TRBD1 (6 bases). CDR3 length equals 15 residues. The V and J ends lost 6 bases and 3 bases respectively, with 15 bases between them. CDR1 and CDR2 from the germline V gene are MNHNS and SASEGT. In DNA form, the CDR3 reads TGTGCCAGCAGCATCCAGGGGTCCGACAATCAGCCCCAGCATTTT. Amino acids: CASSIQGSDNQPQHF.

The gene calls are TRBV6-6 and TRBJ2-7; D perhaps matches TRBD2 (6 bases). Trimming pared 5 bases from V and 4 bases from J, leaving 18 bases between. The germline V gene encodes CDR1 MNHNY and CDR2 SVGAGI (reference sequence). The CDR3 has 15 residues. This chain's CDR3 is CASSPRWRDSYEQYF. CDR3 DNA: TGTGCCAGCAGTCCAAGGTGGCGGGATAGTTACGAGCAGTACTTC.

This chain links TRBV19 with TRBJ2-7; D is unresolved. V was shortened by 3 bases and J by 3 bases, with 12 bases between the two germline ends. The CDR3 consists of 14 residues. Germline V gives CDR1 LNHDA, CDR2 SQIVND (reference sequence). CDR3 bases: TGTGCCAGTAGTATGAGGAGCTTCTACTACGAGCAGTACTTC. Protein product: CASSMRSFYYEQYF.

V gene TRBV29-1 combines with J gene TRBJ1-1; D ambiguous. Between the trimmed V and J ends, which lost 5 bases and 2 bases, there was a span of 3 bases. The CDR3 has 10 residues. The V gene's germline CDR1 is SQVTM and CDR2 ANQGSEA. The CDR3 is CSVINTEAFF. The CDR3 DNA follows: TGCAGCGTTATTAACACTGAAGCTTTCTTT.

This rearrangement joins TRBV6-6 to TRBJ2-1; TRBD2 aligns across 8 bases. This CDR3 comprises 15 residues. Trimming removed 7 bases from V and 4 bases from J; junction bases left unmatched: 9. Germline-derived CDR1 and CDR2 are MNHNY and SVGAGI (reference sequence). This CDR3 reads CASTPAGALYNEQFF. The CDR3 bases are TGTGCCAGCACCCCAGCGGGAGCCCTATACAATGAGCAGTTCTTC.

The J gene is TRBJ2-1, the V gene TRBV11-1; D gene ambiguous. CDR3 length: 14 amino acids. Trimming took 2 bases from V and 8 from J, leaving 13 bases between them. Germline-derived CDR1 and CDR2 are SGHAT and FQDESV (reference sequence). The CDR3 DNA is TGTGCCAGCAGCTTACCGCTAGTGTCGTATGAGCAGTTCTTC. Its protein product is CASSLPLVSYEQFF.

The V and J genes are TRBV7-6 and TRBJ2-4; 13 bases fit TRBD2. The junction had 9 bases not matched to a gene; V was cut back by 3 bases and J by 4 bases. Germline V CDR1 and CDR2: SGHVS, FNYEAQ. The CDR3 runs 18 residues. The CDR3 sequence is CASSFPGLAGQPKNIQYF. CDR3 bases: TGTGCCAGCAGCTTCCCGGGACTAGCGGGACAACCAAAAAACATTCAGTACTTC.

This clone was detected once. This chain joins TRBV9 and TRBJ2-7, with TRBD2 matching over 8 bases. The CDR3 length is 14 residues. The germline CDR1 and CDR2 sequences are SGDLS and YYNGEE. V gave up 4 bases and J gave up 3 bases; unmatched junction bases: 6. In DNA, the CDR3 is TGTGCCAGCAGCCCCCTGGGACTAGACTACGAGCAGTACTTC. Translation gives CASSPLGLDYEQYF.

The V call is TRBV5-1, the J call TRBJ1-2, with D maybe TRBD1 (6 bases). V lost 2 bases, J lost 6 bases, and 11 bases lay in between. The CDR3 sequence is 13 residues long. Germline lookup yields CDR1 SGHRS and CDR2 YFSETQ. The CDR3 loop reads CASSFLRGDGYTF. The CDR3 DNA sequence: TGCGCCAGCAGCTTTCTCAGGGGAGATGGCTACACCTTC.

CDR3 nucleotide sequence: TGCGCCAGCAGCTTGGAGCGGGAGGGCGACGAGCAGTACTTC. This encodes CASSLEREGDEQYF. The chain joins TRBV5-1 to TRBJ2-7; the match to TRBD2 covers 10 bases. Germline CDR1 reads SGHRS; CDR2 reads YFSETQ. The CDR3 loop spans 14 amino acids. J was trimmed by 5 bases and V by 0 bases; bases with no gene match: 2.

V is TRBV29-1 and J is TRBJ2-5; 7 bases align to TRBD1. The CDR3 runs 16 residues. After removal of 4 bases from V and 0 bases from J, the junction contained 11 bases not matched to a gene. Germline-derived CDR1 and CDR2 are SQVTM and ANQGSEA. The CDR3 coding sequence is TGCAGCGTTGGCCCCCGACAGGGCAAAGACCAAGAGACCCAGTACTTC. Translated, it gives CSVGPRQGKDQETQYF.

This clone has just one count. The chain uses TRBV9 and TRBJ2-1; maybe TRBD2 (6 bases). CDR1 is SGDLS, CDR2 YYNGEE, per germline. The length of the CDR3 is 15 residues. V lost 0 bases and J lost 2, with 9 bases in between. CDR3 in DNA: TGTGCCAGCAGCGTAGGCGGGAAGACCTACAATGAGCAGTTCTTC. Translating gives CASSVGGKTYNEQFF.

V gene TRBV5-4 combines with J gene TRBJ1-1, with D unclear. In germline, CDR1 is SGHNT, CDR2 YYREEE (reference sequence). The V end was cut by 4 bases, the J end by 1 base, with 11 bases between. The length of the CDR3 is 14 residues. Here the CDR3 DNA reads TGTGCCAGCAGCCGAATGGCTCCGAACACTGAAGCTTTCTTT. This encodes CASSRMAPNTEAFF.

The chain joins TRBV11-1 to TRBJ2-6; no clear D. This CDR3 is 14 amino acids long. V lost 0 bases and J 4 bases, leaving 4 bases between the germline ends. CDR1 is SGHAT, CDR2 FQDESV, per germline (reference sequence). The CDR3, as DNA: TGTGCCAGCAGCTTAGCGCTAGGGGCCAACGTCCTGACTTTC. This sequence encodes CASSLALGANVLTF.